One T cell receptor (beta chain) is described in this entry. Which antigen it targets is not known. No per-base quality is available; no much larger clone lies one base away. What this sample's time point label stands for: baseline before first vaccination. Samples from vaccinated people were obtained from the UK trials COV001 and COV002, which included a single-blind randomized controlled phase 2/3 trial of AZD1222 (ChAdOx1 nCoV-19) in healthy adults. Trial participant PBMC samples were collected at day 0 and day 28 after the second dose for TCRbeta chain sequencing. The CDR3 regions of human TCRbeta chains were analyzed by immunosequencing. The authors processed their data as follows. TCRs in the repertoires were matched against a reference library of SARS-CoV-2-specific TCRs that had been generated with the MIRA antigen-specificity platform. Breadth meant the fraction of unique TCRs that were SARS-CoV-2-associated, whereas depth meant the fraction of total T cells that were SARS-CoV-2-associated. Using the MIRA data, each spike-specific TCR was mapped to the spike region that the TCR reacts to and placed in a CD4 or CD8 class. Log10-transformed breadth and depth values were compared by one-way ANOVA with Sidak's multiple comparisons tests. Entries here come from immuneACCESS through TCRdb and include only in-frame sequences with V and J called. Some clones fail to appear in such tables; in the studies checked, an unresolved V gene covers under half of the shortfall, and the cause of the remainder is unknown. V, J and clone size reflect that table, while D and trimming were determined from the DNA. The sample table records 85,000 to 90,000 clones; roughly 90% of these occur just once. Around 3% of the sample is held by the ten biggest clonotypes.

The sample originates from a study of T cell responses to AZD1222 COVID-19 vaccine (dated by TCRdb to 2020 to 2023). For the wider study: AZD1222 recipients given second doses at about 4 weeks or at about 12 weeks were pooled, since spike-specific TCR depth and breadth were not found to differ between the two schedules. A total of approximately 240 trial participants underwent TCR sequencing, of whom nearly 210 received two doses of AZD1222 and 26 received two doses of the MenACWY control vaccine. Trial participants were enrolled into age subgroups of 18-55, 56-69 and 70-plus years, which contained approximately 150, 30 and 60 TCR-sequenced participants, respectively. What the authors observed across the whole study: Participants were mostly white British and included more females than males, and it was suggested by the authors that clonal diversity may have been underestimated. Because no samples from the day 14 peak response were available, repertoires could be characterized only after the peak T cell response. After two AZD1222 doses, both the breadth and the depth of spike-specific TCRs were significantly higher than at day 0 and than in MenACWY recipients. Conclusions about previously exposed vaccinees were limited because only six AZD1222 recipients were SARS-CoV-2 seropositive at baseline. The whole spike protein was spanned by vaccine-associated CD4 TCRs, and dominant responses were seen in regions 160-218 and 743-854. Reportedly, close to half of the unique spike-specific TCRs recognized epitopes lying outside the regions that are mutated in the B.1.351 and B.1.1.7 variants. In the small 56-69-year group, the increase in depth fell short of significance, most likely because of low power.

Including cysteine and phenylalanine, the CDR3 has 15 amino acids. Only the CDR3 portion is preserved as DNA: 45 bases, with reading frame beginning at the first base. From V the trimming removes 4 bases and from J it removes 6 bases, while the gene matches leave 11 bases of the junction unaccounted for. CDR1 and CDR2, per the germline V gene, are SNHLY and FYNNEI. This sample comprised peripheral blood, obtained on day 0 of AZD1222 vaccination. The V and J segments used are TRBV2 and TRBJ2-7, and 8 junction bases match TRBD2. The sequence derives from an adult in good health. CDR3 protein: CASSVLIQTSGEQYF. The nucleotide sequence reads TGTGCCAGCAGTGTCCTAATACAAACTAGCGGCGAGCAGTACTTC.